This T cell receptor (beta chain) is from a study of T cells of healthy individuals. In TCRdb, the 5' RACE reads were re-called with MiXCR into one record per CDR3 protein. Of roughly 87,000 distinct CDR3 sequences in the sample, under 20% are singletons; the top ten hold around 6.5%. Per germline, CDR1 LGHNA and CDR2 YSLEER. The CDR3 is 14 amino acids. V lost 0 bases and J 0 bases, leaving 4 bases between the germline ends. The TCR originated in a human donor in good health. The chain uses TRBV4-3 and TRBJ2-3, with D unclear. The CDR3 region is CASSQDDSTDTQYF. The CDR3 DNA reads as TGCGCCAGCAGCCAAGATGACAGCACAGATACGCAGTATTTT.